The 2 T cell receptor beta chains listed next were all sequenced from one sample in a study of T-cell reconstitution after alpha-beta-depleted transplantation in children. Construction of the TCRbeta library involved unique molecular identifiers. MiXCR, run by TCRdb on the PCR reads, gives a single entry per CDR3 protein. The sample lists about 610,000 distinct CDR3 sequences, under 12% occurring once. The sequencing here drew on PBMCs from the stem cell graft donor, taken from the stem cell graft. The receptors stem from a human donor who donated a stem cell graft to a child with acute myeloid leukemia.

CDR3 residues: CASSKKSTAVGYTIYEQYF. The CDR3 coding sequence is TGTGCCAGCAGCAAGAAGTCCACGGCGGTAGGGTACACCATATACGAGCAGTACTTC. The chain carries TRBV21-1 and TRBJ2-7; the DNA was not used to check the table's D call, TRBD2. TRBV21-1 corresponds to a pseudogene. There are 19 residues in the CDR3.

CDR3 nucleotides: TGTGCCAGCAGCCAGGGGACAGGGGGCCCCTACAATGAGCAGTTCTTC. Translation: CASSQGTGGPYNEQFF. The rearrangement uses TRBV5-6 and TRBJ2-1, with 12 positions matching TRBD1. Germline lookup yields CDR1 SGHDT and CDR2 YYEEEE. This CDR3 comprises 16 residues. V dropped 4 bases and J dropped 2; count of bases not matched to a gene: 4.